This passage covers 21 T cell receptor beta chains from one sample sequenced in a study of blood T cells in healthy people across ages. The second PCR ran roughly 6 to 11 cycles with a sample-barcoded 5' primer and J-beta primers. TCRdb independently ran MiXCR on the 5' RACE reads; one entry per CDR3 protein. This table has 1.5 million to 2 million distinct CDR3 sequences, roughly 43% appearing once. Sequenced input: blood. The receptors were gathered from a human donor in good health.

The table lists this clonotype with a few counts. CDR3 in amino acids: CASSSTRNYAGANVLTF. The CDR3 bases are TGCGCCAGCAGTTCGACCAGGAATTACGCTGGGGCCAACGTCCTGACTTTC. The gene calls are TRBV5-1 and TRBJ2-6, with D unresolved. Trimming removed 5 bases from V and 2 bases from J, with 17 bases in between. The CDR3 is made up of 17 amino acids. CDR1 and CDR2 from the germline V gene are SGHRS and YFSETQ.

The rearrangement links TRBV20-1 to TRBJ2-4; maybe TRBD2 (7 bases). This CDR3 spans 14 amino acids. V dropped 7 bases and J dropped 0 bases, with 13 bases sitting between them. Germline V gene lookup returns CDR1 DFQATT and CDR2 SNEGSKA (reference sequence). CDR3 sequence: CSVIGGGAKNIQYF. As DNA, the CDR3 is TGCAGTGTCATAGGGGGGGGAGCCAAAAACATTCAGTACTTC.

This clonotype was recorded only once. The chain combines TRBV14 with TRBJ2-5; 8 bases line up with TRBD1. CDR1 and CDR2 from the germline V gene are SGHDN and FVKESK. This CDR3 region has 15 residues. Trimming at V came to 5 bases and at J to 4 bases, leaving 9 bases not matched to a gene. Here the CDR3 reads CASSEGQGRVETQYF. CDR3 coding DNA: TGTGCCAGCAGCGAAGGACAGGGAAGAGTAGAGACCCAGTACTTC.

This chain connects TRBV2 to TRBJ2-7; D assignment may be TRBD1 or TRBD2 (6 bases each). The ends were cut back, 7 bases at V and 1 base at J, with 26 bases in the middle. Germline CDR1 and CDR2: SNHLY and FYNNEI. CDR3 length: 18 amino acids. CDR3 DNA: TGTGCCAGCAATTGGGAGACGCGGGACATCGAGAAATCCTACGAGCAGTACTTC. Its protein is CASNWETRDIEKSYEQYF.

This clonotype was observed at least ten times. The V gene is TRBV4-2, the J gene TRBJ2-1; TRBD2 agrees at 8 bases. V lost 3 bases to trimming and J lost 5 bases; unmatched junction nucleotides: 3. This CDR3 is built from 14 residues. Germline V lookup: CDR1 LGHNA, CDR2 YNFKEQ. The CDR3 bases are TGTGCCAGCAGCCAGCGGGGGGTAGACAATGAGCAGTTCTTC. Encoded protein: CASSQRGVDNEQFF.

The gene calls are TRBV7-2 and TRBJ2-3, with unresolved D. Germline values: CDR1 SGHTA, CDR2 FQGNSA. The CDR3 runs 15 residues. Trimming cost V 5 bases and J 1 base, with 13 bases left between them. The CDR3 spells CASSAPVSGTDTQYF. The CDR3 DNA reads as TGTGCCAGCAGCGCCCCTGTATCGGGCACAGATACGCAGTATTTT.

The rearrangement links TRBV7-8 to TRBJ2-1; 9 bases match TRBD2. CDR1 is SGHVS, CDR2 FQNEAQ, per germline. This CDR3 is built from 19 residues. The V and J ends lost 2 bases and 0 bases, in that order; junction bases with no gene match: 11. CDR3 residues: CASSLPEYSGGSSYNEQFF. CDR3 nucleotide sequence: TGTGCCAGCAGCTTACCGGAATATAGCGGGGGATCCTCCTACAATGAGCAGTTCTTC. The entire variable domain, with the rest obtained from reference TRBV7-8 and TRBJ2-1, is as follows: GAGVSQSPRYKVAKRGQDVALRCDPISGHVSLFWYQQALGQGPEFLTYFQNEAQLDKSGLPSDRFFAERPEGSVSTLKIQRTQQEDSAVYLCASSLPEYSGGSSYNEQFFGPGTRLTVL.

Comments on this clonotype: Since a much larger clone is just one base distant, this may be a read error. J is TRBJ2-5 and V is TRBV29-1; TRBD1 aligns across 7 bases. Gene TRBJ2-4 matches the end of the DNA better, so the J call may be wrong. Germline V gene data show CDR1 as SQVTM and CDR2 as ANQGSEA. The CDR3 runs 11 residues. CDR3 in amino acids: CSVGQGNIQYF. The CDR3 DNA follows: TGCAGCGTTGGACAGGGAAACATTCAGTACTTC.

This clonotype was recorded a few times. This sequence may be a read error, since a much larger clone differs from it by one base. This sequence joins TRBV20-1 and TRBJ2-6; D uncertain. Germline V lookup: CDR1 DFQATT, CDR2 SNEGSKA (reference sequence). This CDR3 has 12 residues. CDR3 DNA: TGCGGTGCCGCTTTGGGGGCCAACGTCCTGACTTTC. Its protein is CGAALGANVLTF.

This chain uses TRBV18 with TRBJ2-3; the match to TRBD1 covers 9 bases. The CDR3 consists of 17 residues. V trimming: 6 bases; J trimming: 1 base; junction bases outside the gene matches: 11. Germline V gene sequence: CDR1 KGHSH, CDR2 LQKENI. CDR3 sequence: CASSLTVQGAGTDTQYF. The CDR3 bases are TGTGCCAGCTCCCTAACTGTACAGGGGGCCGGCACAGATACGCAGTATTTT. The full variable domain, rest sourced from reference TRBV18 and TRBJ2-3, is NAGVMQNPRHLVRRRGQEARLRCSPMKGHSHVYWYRQLPEEGLKFMVYLQKENIIDESGMPKERFSAEFPKEGPSILRIQQVVRGDSAAYFCASSLTVQGAGTDTQYFGPGTRLTVL.

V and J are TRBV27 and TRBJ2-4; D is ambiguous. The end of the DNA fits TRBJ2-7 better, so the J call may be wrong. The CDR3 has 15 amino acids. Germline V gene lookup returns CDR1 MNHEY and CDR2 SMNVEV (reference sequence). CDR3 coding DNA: TGTGCCAGCAGACCAACACAAACACCATCCTACGAGCAGTACTTC. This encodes CASRPTQTPSYEQYF.

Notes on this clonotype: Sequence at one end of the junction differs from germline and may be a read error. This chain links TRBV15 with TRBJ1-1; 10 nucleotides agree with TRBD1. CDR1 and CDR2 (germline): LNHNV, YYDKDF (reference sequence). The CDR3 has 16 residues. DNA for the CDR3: TGTGCCACCAACAGAGACCTTAAACCGGGACAGGGGCGATCTTTCTTT. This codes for CATNRDLKPGQGRSFF.

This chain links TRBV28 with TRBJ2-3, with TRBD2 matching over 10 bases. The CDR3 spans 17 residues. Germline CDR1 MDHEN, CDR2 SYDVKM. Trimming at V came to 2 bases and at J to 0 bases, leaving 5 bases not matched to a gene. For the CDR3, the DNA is TGTGCCAGCAGTTTAATAACGACTAGCGGGAGCACAGATACGCAGTATTTT. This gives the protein CASSLITTSGSTDTQYF.

The CDR3 reads CASTHGTGRTDTQYF. The CDR3 DNA reads as TGTGCCAGCACTCACGGGACAGGGCGCACAGATACGCAGTATTTT. The V gene is TRBV28, the J gene TRBJ2-3; 9 bases are shared with TRBD1. The trim removed 7 bases at V and 1 base at J, leaving 6 bases unmatched. CDR1 is MDHEN, CDR2 SYDVKM, per germline. CDR3 length: 15 residues. Variable domain in full (rest from reference TRBV28 and TRBJ2-3): DVKVTQSSRYLVKRTGEKVFLECVQDMDHENMFWYRQDPGLGLRLIYFSYDVKMKEKGDIPEGYSVSREKKERFSLILESASTNQTSMYLCASTHGTGRTDTQYFGPGTRLTVL.

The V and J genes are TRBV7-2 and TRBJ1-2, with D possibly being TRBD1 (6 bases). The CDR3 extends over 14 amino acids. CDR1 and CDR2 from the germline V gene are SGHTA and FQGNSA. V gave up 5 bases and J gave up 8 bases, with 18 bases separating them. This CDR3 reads CASSPMGQNEGYTF. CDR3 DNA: TGTGCCAGCAGCCCTATGGGACAAAATGAGGGCTACACCTTC.

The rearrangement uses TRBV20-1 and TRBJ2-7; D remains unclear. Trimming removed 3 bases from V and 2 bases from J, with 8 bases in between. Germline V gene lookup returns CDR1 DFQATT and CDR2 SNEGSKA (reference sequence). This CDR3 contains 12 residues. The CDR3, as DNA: TGCAGTGCTAGCCTCTCTACCTACGAGCAGTACTTC. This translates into CSASLSTYEQYF.

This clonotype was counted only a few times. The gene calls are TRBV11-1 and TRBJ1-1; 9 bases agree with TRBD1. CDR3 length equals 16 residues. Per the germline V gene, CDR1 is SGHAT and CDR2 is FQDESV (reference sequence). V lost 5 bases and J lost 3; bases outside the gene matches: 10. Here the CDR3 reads CASSPHRGRLYTEAFF. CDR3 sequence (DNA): TGTGCCAGCAGCCCCCACAGGGGGCGGTTGTACACTGAAGCTTTCTTT.

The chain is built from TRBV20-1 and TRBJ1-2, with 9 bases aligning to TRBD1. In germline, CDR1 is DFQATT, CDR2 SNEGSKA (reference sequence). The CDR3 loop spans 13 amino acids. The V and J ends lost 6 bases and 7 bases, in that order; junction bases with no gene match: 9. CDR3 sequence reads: CSAPNRGLLGYTF. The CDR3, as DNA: TGCAGTGCGCCGAACAGGGGGCTCCTTGGCTACACCTTC.

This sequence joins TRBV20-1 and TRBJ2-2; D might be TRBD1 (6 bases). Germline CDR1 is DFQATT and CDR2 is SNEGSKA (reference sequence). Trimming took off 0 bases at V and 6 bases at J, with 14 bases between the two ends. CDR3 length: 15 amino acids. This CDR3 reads CSARDPYRVPGELFF. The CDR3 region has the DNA TGCAGTGCTAGAGATCCCTACAGGGTTCCCGGGGAGCTGTTTTTT.

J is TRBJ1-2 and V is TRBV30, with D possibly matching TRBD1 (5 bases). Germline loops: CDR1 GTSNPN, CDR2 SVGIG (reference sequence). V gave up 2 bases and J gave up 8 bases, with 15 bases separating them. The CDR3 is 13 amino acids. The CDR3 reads CAWSLGTQRGYTF. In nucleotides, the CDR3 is TGTGCCTGGAGTCTAGGGACCCAAAGGGGCTACACCTTC.

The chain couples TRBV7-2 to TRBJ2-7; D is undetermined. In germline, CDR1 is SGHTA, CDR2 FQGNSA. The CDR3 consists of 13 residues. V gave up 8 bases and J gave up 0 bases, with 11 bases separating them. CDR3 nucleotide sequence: TGTGCCAGCGTCCCAGGCCACTCCTACGAGCAGTACTTC. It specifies CASVPGHSYEQYF.